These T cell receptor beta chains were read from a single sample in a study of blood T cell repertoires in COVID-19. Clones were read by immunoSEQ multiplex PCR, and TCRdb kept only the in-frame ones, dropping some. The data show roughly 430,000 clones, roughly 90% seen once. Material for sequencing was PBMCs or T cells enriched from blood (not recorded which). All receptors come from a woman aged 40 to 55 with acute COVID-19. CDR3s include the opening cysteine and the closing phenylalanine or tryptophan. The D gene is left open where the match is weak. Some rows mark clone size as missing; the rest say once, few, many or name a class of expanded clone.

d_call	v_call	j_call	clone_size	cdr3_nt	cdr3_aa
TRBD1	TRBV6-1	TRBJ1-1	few	TGTGCCAGCAGTGAAGGGGGACAGATAAACACTGAAGCTTTCTTT	CASSEGGQINTEAFF
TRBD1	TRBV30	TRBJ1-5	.	TGTGCCTGGAGTCCCTTCTCTCAGGGGGTGGACAATCAGCCCCAGCATTTT	CAWSPFSQGVDNQPQHF
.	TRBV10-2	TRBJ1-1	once	TGCGCCAGCAGTGAAGGGCAGGGGCCCTTGAACACTGAAGCTTTCTTT	CASSEGQGPLNTEAFF
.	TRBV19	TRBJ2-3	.	TGTGCCAGTAGTAGCGGGGCCGGGGAAACGCAGTATTTT	CASSSGAGETQYF
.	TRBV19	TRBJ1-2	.	TGTGCCAGTAGTATCTTTCCAGGGCTTGGGTATGGCTACACCTTC	CASSIFPGLGYGYTF
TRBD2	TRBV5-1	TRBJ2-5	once	TGCGCCAGCAGCCCCGGCGGGGGGGCAGGAGAGACCCAGTACTTC	CASSPGGGAGETQYF
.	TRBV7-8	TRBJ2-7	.	TGTGCCAGCAGCCCCCGGGACAACTACGAGCAGTACTTC	CASSPRDNYEQYF
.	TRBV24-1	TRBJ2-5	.	TGTGCCACCAGTGATAGCCGGGAGACTAAAGAGACCCAGTACTTC	CATSDSRETKETQYF
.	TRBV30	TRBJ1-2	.	TGTGCCTGGAGTGCTCACTCAGGGTGGGGCCCTATCGGCTACACCTTC	CAWSAHSGWGPIGYTF
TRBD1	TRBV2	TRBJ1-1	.	TGTGCCAGCAGTGTTGAATTGGGGACGAAGGGGGCGATGGAAGCTTTCTTT	CASSVELGTKGAMEAFF
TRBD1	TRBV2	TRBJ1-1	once	TGTGCCAGCAGTGTTAGACAGGGAGCTGAAGCTTTCTTT	CASSVRQGAEAFF
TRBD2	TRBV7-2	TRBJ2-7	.	TGTGCCAGCAGCTTAGGGGAGGGACTCGAGCAGTACTTC	CASSLGEGLEQYF
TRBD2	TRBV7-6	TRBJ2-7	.	TGTGCCAGCAGCCAACGGACTAGCGGGGCCATGGGAGAGCAGTACTTC	CASSQRTSGAMGEQYF
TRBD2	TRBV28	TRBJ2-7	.	TGTGCCAGCAGTTTCTCCCTTGTAGCGGGGGGTAGGCACGAGCAGTACTTC	CASSFSLVAGGRHEQYF
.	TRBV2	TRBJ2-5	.	TGTGCCAGCAGGGGGGGCCAAGAGACCCAGTACTTC	CASRGGQETQYF
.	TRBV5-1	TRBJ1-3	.	TGCGCCAGCAGCTTGAGCGGGAAGGGTAACACCATATATTTT	CASSLSGKGNTIYF
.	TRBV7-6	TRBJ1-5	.	TGTGCCAGCAGCTTAGAGGGGCAGAGGCCCCAGCATTTT	CASSLEGQRPQHF
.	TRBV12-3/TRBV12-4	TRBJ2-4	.	TGTGCCAGTCGGGGGGCCAAAAACATTCAGTACTTC	CASRGAKNIQYF
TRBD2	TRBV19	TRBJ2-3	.	TGTGCCAGTAGTATCCCCGGACTAGCGGGGGGGCCCGATACGCAGTATTTT	CASSIPGLAGGPDTQYF